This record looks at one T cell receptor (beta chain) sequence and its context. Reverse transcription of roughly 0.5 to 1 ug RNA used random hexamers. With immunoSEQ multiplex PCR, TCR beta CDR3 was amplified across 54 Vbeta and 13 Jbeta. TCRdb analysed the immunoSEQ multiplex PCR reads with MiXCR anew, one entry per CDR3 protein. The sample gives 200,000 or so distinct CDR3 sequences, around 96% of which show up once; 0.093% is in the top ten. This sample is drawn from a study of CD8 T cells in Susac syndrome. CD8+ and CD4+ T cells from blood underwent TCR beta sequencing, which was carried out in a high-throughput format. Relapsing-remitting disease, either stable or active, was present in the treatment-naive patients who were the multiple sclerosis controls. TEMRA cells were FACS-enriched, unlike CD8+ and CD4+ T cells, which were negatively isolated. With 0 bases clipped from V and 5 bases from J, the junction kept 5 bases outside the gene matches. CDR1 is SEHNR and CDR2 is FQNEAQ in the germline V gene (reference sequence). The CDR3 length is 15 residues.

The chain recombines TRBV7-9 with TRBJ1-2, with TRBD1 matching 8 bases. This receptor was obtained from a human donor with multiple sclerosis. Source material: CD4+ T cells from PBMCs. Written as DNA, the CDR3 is TGTGCCAGCAGCTTAGCCGGACAGGGCCCTTATGGCTACACCTTC. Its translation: CASSLAGQGPYGYTF.